Only a few counts were recorded for the clone carrying this TCR beta chain. The source of the sample is a study of T-cell reconstitution after alpha-beta-depleted transplantation in children. Unique molecular identifiers were incorporated during preparation of the TCRbeta library. TCRdb reprocessed the PCR reads with MiXCR, giving one entry per CDR3 protein. This repertoire shows roughly 610,000 distinct CDR3 sequences, about 10% found once; its top ten account for about 4.2%. Germline CDR1 and CDR2: SQVTM and ANQGSEA. The CDR3 has 14 amino acids. The V end lost 3 bases, the J end lost 2 bases, and 12 bases lay between the germline ends.

The chain links TRBV29-1 to TRBJ2-3, with D unresolved. This receptor was taken from a human donor who donated a stem cell graft to a child with acute myeloid leukemia. This sample comprised PBMCs from the stem cell graft donor, obtained from the stem cell graft. CDR3 DNA: TGCAGCGTTGATGGCGTACGCAACACAGATACGCAGTATTTT. It codes for CSVDGVRNTDTQYF.